These 15 T cell receptor beta chains were sequenced from one sample in a study of a mutant IDH1 vaccine in newly diagnosed glioma. No cognate antigen is known for these TCRs. TCRdb's table, derived via immunoSEQ multiplex PCR, lists solely in-frame clones and lacks some. The data contain some 59,000 clones, approximately 91% of them singletons. Time point in this sample: week 11, during vaccination. Alongside topical imiquimod, each dose of vaccine comprised 300 ug of mutant IDH1 20-mer peptide. This sample comprised PBMCs, obtained from a glioma patient whose treatment included an IDH1 peptide vaccine. Receptors originate from a man in his forties or fifties with glioma.

The chain couples TRBV18 to TRBJ2-1; TRBD1 aligns across 7 bases. With V trimmed by 2 bases and J by 6 bases, 4 bases remained unmatched. CDR3 length: 14 residues. The germline V gene has CDR1 KGHSH and CDR2 LQKENI. CDR3 sequence (DNA): TGTGCCAGCTCACCATTGGGACAGATCAATGAGCAGTTCTTC. This translates into CASSPLGQINEQFF.

The chain carries TRBV6-1 and TRBJ2-1, with 10 bases identical to TRBD1. Germline assignment: CDR1 MNHNS and CDR2 SASEGT. This CDR3 region has 15 residues. V shed 6 bases, J shed 8 bases, and the junction held 10 bases outside the gene matches. CDR3 in amino acids: CASRDRDRGRDEQFF. The CDR3 DNA sequence: TGTGCCAGCAGGGACCGGGACAGGGGTAGAGATGAGCAGTTCTTC.

The chain recombines TRBV27 with TRBJ1-2; possibly TRBD1 for D (5 bases). This CDR3 spans 15 amino acids. The germline V gene has CDR1 MNHEY and CDR2 SMNVEV (reference sequence). V was clipped by 5 bases and J by 1 base, with 14 bases between them. The DNA for the CDR3 is TGTGCCAGCAGTCCACTCCATGGGGGTAACTATGGCTACACCTTC. Its protein is CASSPLHGGNYGYTF.

The chain links TRBV10-2 to TRBJ2-3; possible D gene TRBD1, 5 bases. Between the trimmed V and J ends, which lost 2 bases and 5 bases, there was a span of 11 bases. Germline V gene sequence: CDR1 WSHSY, CDR2 SAAADI. The CDR3 is 14 amino acids. The CDR3 here is CASSERGAIDTQYF. DNA of the CDR3: TGCGCCAGCAGTGAGAGGGGCGCGATAGATACGCAGTATTTT.

The rearrangement joins TRBV27 to TRBJ2-2, with D tentatively TRBD1 or TRBD2 (5 bases each). The CDR3 is made up of 14 amino acids. Germline CDR1 and CDR2: MNHEY and SMNVEV (reference sequence). The V end lost 10 bases, the J end lost 0 bases, and 12 bases lay between the germline ends. CDR3 nucleotides: TGTGCCACCAATCAGGGAGCGAACACCGGGGAGCTGTTTTTT. The encoded protein is CATNQGANTGELFF.

The rearrangement uses TRBV18 and TRBJ1-2, with 9 bases lining up with TRBD1. J was trimmed by 4 bases and V by 2 bases; bases with no gene match: 5. CDR1 is KGHSH, CDR2 LQKENI, per germline. The CDR3 totals 15 residues. The CDR3: CASSPGTGPLYGYTF. The CDR3 nucleotides read TGTGCCAGCTCACCAGGGACAGGGCCCCTCTATGGCTACACCTTC.

This chain uses TRBV18 with TRBJ2-7; D not resolved. The CDR3 runs 15 residues. The V end lost 2 bases, the J end lost 0 bases, and 11 bases lay between the germline ends. Germline CDR1 and CDR2: KGHSH and LQKENI. CDR3 sequence reads: CASSPASGLSYEQYF. CDR3 DNA sequence: TGTGCCAGCTCACCAGCTAGTGGTCTCTCCTACGAGCAGTACTTC. The complete variable domain, with remaining parts taken from reference TRBV18 and TRBJ2-7, reads NAGVMQNPRHLVRRRGQEARLRCSPMKGHSHVYWYRQLPEEGLKFMVYLQKENIIDESGMPKERFSAEFPKEGPSILRIQQVVRGDSAAYFCASSPASGLSYEQYFGPGTRLTVT.

The chain couples TRBV27 to TRBJ2-7, with 9 bases lining up with TRBD2. The CDR3 has 15 residues. Germline-derived CDR1 and CDR2 are MNHEY and SMNVEV (reference sequence). The junction had 5 bases not matched to a gene; V was cut back by 2 bases and J by 3 bases. The CDR3 bases are TGTGCCAGCAGTTTACTTCTTAGCGGGAGCTACGAGCAGTACTTC. Translation: CASSLLLSGSYEQYF.

For this clone: Other nucleotide sequences in the sample specify the same CDR3. The chain has TRBV6-5 and TRBJ2-3, with D possibly matching TRBD2 (5 bases). CDR3 size: 14 residues. Germline V gives CDR1 MNHEY, CDR2 SVGAGI. Trimming stripped 2 bases from V and 0 bases from J, with 6 bases between. This CDR3 is CASSYGGSTDTQYF. Here the CDR3 DNA reads TGTGCCAGCAGTTACGGCGGGAGCACAGATACGCAGTATTTT.

Of note for this clone: A read error may produce the germline difference seen at one junction end. In the same sample, other DNA sequences code for this CDR3. The rearrangement links TRBV11-2 to TRBJ2-5; 8 positions agree with TRBD2. The CDR3 length is 14 residues. CDR1 is SGHAT and CDR2 is FQNNGV in the germline V gene. The CDR3 is CASSSFGGAQTQYF. CDR3 DNA sequence: TGTGCCAGTAGCTCCTTCGGGGGGGCCCAGACCCAGTACTTC.

The chain carries TRBV18 and TRBJ1-1; D is perhaps TRBD1 (5 bases). Looked up from germline, CDR1 is KGHSH and CDR2 is LQKENI. CDR3 length: 15 residues. Trimming took 4 bases from V and 4 from J, leaving 16 bases between them. CDR3 sequence reads: CASSLSGQGGTEAFF. The CDR3 coding sequence is TGTGCCAGCTCACTCTCCGGCCAGGGAGGCACTGAAGCTTTCTTT.

Only one count was recorded for this clone. This rearrangement joins TRBV5-1 to TRBJ1-1; possible D gene TRBD1, 5 bases. The CDR3 sequence is 13 residues long. V lost 4 bases to trimming and J lost 4 bases, with 11 bases between them. Germline CDR1 reads SGHRS; CDR2 reads YFSETQ. CDR3 in amino acids: CASSQEGPTEAFF. CDR3 nucleotides: TGCGCCAGCAGCCAGGAGGGGCCCACTGAAGCTTTCTTT.

This clone counts as medium-sized. The rearrangement uses TRBV30 and TRBJ2-2; D is possibly TRBD1 (5 bases). V gave up 4 bases and J gave up 1 base, with 10 bases separating them. The CDR3 covers 14 residues. Germline V gene lookup returns CDR1 GTSNPN and CDR2 SVGIG (reference sequence). The CDR3 sequence: CAWTNGQNTGELFF. CDR3 DNA: TGTGCCTGGACCAATGGACAGAACACCGGGGAGCTGTTTTTT. Full variable domain (rest looked up from reference TRBV30 and TRBJ2-2): SQTIHQWPATLVQPVGSPLSLECTVEGTSNPNLYWYRQAAGRGLQLLFYSVGIGQISSEVPQNLSASRPQDRQFILSSKKLLLSDSGFYLCAWTNGQNTGELFFGEGSRLTVL.

The gene calls are TRBV27 and TRBJ2-7; D possibly matches TRBD1 or TRBD2 (5 bases each). This CDR3 spans 14 amino acids. CDR1 and CDR2 from the germline V gene are MNHEY and SMNVEV (reference sequence). V was clipped by 5 bases and J by 9 bases, with 20 bases between them. The CDR3 loop is CASSIMPGPLGQYF. Written as DNA, the CDR3 is TGTGCCAGCAGTATAATGCCGGGACCTTTGGGGCAGTACTTC.

This clone was recorded a few times. The chain is built from TRBV28 and TRBJ1-1, with D perhaps TRBD1 (5 bases). V was trimmed by 8 bases and J by 7 bases, leaving 17 bases between them. Per germline, CDR1 MDHEN and CDR2 SYDVKM. This CDR3 comprises 13 residues. This chain's CDR3 is CASAHGGLVEAFF. CDR3 coding DNA: TGTGCCAGCGCCCATGGGGGACTCGTTGAAGCTTTCTTT.